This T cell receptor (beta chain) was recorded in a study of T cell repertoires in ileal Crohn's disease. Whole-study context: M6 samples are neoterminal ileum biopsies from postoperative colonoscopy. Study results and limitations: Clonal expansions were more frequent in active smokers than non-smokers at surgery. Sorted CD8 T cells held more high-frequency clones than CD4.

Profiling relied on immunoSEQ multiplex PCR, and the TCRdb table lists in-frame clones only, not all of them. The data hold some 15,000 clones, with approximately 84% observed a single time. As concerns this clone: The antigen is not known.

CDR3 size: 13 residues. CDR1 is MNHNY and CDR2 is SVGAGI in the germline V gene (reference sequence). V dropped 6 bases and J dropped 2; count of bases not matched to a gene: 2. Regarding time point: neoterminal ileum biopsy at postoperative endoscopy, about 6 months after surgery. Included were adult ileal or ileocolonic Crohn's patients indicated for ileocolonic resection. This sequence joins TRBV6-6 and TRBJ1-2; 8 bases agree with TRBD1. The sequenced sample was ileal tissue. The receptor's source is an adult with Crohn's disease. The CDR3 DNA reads TGTGCCAGCAGGGACAGGGCAAACTATGGCTACACCTTC. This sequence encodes CASRDRANYGYTF.